This T cell receptor beta chain originates from a study of blood T cell repertoires in COVID-19. About the study: Whether acute or convalescent, the COVID-19 samples came from the United States, Italy and Spain. Sources were T cells, B-cell-depleted T cells, or PBMCs; the material itself was cDNA or gDNA.

Original processing methods: From reference gene primer amplification, estimates of nucleated cell counts were derived. Sequenced by immunoSEQ multiplex PCR; TCRdb stores in-frame clones only, minus some. V, J and clone size reflect that table, while D and trimming were determined from the DNA. The table has 120,000 to 150,000 clones, about 87% seen once. V lost 4 bases and J 2 bases, leaving 9 bases between the germline ends. Germline CDR1 reads ENHRY; CDR2 reads SYGVKD. The CDR3 contains 13 residues. The TCR was taken from a woman aged 45 to 65 with acute or convalescent COVID-19. The rearrangement links TRBV10-3 to TRBJ2-7; D possibly corresponds to TRBD1 (5 bases). What was sequenced was peripheral blood. The CDR3 loop is CAISVQGTYEQYF. CDR3 coding DNA: TGTGCCATCAGTGTTCAGGGCACCTACGAGCAGTACTTC.